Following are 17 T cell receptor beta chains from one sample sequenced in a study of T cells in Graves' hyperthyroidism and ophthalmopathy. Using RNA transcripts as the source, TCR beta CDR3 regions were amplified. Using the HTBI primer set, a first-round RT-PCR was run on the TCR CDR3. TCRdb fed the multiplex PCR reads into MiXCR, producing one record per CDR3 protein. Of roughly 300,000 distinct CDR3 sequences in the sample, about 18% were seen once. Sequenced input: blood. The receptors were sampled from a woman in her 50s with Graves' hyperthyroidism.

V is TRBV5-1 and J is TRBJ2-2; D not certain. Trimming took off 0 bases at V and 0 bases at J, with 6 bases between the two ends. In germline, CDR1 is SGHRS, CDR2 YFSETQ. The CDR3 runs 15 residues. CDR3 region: CASSLVASNTGELFF. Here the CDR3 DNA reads TGCGCCAGCAGCTTGGTCGCCTCGAACACCGGGGAGCTGTTTTTT.

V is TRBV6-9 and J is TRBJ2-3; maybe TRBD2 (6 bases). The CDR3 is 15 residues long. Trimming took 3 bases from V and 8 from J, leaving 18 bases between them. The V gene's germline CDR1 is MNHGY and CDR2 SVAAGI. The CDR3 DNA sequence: TGTGCCAGCAGTTACTTAGCGGAGGGGCAGGTTACGCAGTATTTT. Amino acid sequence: CASSYLAEGQVTQYF.

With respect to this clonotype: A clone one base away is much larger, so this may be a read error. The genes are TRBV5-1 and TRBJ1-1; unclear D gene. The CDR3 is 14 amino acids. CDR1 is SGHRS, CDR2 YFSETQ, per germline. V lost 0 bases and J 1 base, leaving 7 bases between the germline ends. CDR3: CASSLAWGNTEAFF. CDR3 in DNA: TGCGCCAGCAGCTTGGCCTGGGGGAACACTGAAGCTTTCTTT.

DNA for the CDR3: TGTGCCAGCAGTTACTCTACAGCGGGAAGCACAGATACGCAGTATTTT. Translation: CASSYSTAGSTDTQYF. The chain links TRBV6-5 to TRBJ2-3; 7 bases line up with TRBD2. Unmatched junction bases numbered 3, after V lost 0 bases and J lost 0 bases. CDR3 length equals 16 residues. Germline V gene sequence: CDR1 MNHEY, CDR2 SVGAGI.

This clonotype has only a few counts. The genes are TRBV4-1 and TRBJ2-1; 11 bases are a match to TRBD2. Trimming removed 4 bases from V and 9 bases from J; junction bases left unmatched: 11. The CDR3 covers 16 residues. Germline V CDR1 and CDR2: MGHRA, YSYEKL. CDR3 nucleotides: TGCGCCAGCAGCCTTGTTACCGGGACTAGCGGAGCTGAGCAGTTCTTC. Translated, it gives CASSLVTGTSGAEQFF.

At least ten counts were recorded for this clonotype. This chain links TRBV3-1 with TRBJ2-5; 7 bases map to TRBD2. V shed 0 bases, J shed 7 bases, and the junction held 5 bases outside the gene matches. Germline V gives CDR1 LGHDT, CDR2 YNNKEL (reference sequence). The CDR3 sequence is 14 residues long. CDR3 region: CASSQDAGVVTQYF. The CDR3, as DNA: TGTGCCAGCAGCCAAGATGCGGGGGTAGTGACCCAGTACTTC.

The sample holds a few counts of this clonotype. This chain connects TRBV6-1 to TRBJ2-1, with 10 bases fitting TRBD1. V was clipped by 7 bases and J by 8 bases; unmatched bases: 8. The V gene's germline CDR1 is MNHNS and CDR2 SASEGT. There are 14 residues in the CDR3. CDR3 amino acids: CASNGQGGADEQFF. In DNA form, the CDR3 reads TGTGCCAGCAATGGACAGGGGGGGGCGGATGAGCAGTTCTTC.

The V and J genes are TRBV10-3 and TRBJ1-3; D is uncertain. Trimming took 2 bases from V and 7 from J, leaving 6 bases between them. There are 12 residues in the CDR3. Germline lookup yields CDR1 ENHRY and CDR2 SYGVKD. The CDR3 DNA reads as TGTGCCATCAGTGAGAACACCAACACCATATATTTT. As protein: CAISENTNTIYF.

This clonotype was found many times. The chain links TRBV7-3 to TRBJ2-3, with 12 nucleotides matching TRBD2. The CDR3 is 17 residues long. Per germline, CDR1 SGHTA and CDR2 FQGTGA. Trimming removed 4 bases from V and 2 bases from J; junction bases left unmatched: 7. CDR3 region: CASSSIRTSGDTDTQYF. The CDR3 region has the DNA TGTGCCAGCAGCTCAATACGGACTAGCGGGGACACAGATACGCAGTATTTT.

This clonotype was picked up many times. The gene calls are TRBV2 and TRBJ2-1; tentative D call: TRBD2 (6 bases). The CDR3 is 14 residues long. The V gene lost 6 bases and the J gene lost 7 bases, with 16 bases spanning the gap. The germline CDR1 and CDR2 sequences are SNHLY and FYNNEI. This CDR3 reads CASSDSGSVNEQFF. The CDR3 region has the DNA TGTGCCAGCAGCGATTCCGGGAGTGTGAATGAGCAGTTCTTC. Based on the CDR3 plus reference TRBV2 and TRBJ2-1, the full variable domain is EPEVTQTPSHQVTQMGQEVILRCVPISNHLYFYWYRQILGQKVEFLVSFYNNEISEKSEIFDDQFSVERPDGSNFTLKIRSTKLEDSAMYFCASSDSGSVNEQFFGPGTRLTVL.

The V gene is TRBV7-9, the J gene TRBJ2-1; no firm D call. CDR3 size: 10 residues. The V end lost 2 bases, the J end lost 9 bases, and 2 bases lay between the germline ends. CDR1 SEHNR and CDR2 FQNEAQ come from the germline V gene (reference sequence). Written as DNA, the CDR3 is TGTGCCAGCAGCTTATTTGAGCAGTTCTTC. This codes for CASSLFEQFF.

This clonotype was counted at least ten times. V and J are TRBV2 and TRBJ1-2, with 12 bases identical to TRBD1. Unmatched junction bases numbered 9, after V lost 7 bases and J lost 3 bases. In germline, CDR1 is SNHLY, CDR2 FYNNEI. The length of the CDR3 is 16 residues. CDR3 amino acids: CASTGTGGAGYYGYTF. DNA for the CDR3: TGTGCCAGCACCGGGACAGGGGGCGCAGGGTACTATGGCTACACCTTC. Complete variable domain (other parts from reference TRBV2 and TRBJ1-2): EPEVTQTPSHQVTQMGQEVILRCVPISNHLYFYWYRQILGQKVEFLVSFYNNEISEKSEIFDDQFSVERPDGSNFTLKIRSTKLEDSAMYFCASTGTGGAGYYGYTFGSGTRLTVV.

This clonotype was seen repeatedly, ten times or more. The CDR3: CASGQDTNEKLFF. The CDR3 coding sequence is TGTGCCAGCGGACAAGATACTAATGAAAAACTGTTTTTT. This chain joins TRBV2 and TRBJ1-4; the D gene is possibly TRBD1 (5 bases). This CDR3 spans 13 amino acids. Trimming removed 8 bases at V and 2 bases at J, with 9 bases between. Per germline, CDR1 SNHLY and CDR2 FYNNEI.

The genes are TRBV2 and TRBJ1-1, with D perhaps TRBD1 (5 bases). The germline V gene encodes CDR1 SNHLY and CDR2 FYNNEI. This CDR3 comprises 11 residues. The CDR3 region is CGKRGTTEAFF. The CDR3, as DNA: TGTGGGAAAAGGGGAACGACTGAAGCTTTCTTT.

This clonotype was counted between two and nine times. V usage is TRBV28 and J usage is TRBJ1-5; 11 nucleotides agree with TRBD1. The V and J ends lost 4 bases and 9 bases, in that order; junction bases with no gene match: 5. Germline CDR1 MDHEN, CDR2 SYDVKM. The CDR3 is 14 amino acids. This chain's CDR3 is CASSWGQGEGPQHF. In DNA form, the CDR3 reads TGTGCCAGCAGTTGGGGACAGGGGGAGGGGCCCCAGCATTTT. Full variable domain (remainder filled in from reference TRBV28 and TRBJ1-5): DVKVTQSSRYLVKRTGEKVFLECVQDMDHENMFWYRQDPGLGLRLIYFSYDVKMKEKGDIPEGYSVSREKKERFSLILESASTNQTSMYLCASSWGQGEGPQHFGDGTRLSIL.

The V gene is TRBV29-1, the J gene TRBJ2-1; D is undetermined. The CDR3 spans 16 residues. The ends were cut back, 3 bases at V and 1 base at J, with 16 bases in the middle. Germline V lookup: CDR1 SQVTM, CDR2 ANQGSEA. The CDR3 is CSVELPTPQSYNEQFF. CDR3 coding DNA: TGCAGCGTTGAGCTCCCCACTCCTCAGTCCTACAATGAGCAGTTCTTC.

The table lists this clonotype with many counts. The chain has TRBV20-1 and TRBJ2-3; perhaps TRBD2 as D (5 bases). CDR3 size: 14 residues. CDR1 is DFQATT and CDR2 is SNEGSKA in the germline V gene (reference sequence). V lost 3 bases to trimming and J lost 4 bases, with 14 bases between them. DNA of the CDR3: TGCAGTGCTAGGTTGGCTAGCAGAGCAGATACGCAGTATTTT. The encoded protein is CSARLASRADTQYF.